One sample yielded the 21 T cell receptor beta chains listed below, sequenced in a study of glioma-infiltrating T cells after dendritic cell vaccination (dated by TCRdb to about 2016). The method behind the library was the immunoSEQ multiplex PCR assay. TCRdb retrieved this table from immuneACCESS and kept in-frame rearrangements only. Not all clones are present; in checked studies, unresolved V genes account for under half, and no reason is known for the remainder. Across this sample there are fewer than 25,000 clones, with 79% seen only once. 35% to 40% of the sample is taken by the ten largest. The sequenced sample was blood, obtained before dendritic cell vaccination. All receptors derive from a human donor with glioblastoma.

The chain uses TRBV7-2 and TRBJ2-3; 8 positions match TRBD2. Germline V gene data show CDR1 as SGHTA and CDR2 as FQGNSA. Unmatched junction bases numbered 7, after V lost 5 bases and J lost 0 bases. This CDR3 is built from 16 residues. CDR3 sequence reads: CASSPELAVSTDTQYF. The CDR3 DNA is TGTGCCAGCAGCCCAGAACTAGCGGTCAGCACAGATACGCAGTATTTT.

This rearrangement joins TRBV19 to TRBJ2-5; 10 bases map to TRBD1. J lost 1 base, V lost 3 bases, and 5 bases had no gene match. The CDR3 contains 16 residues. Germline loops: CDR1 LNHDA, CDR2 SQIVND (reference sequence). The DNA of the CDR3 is TGTGCCAGTAGTATGCTGACAGGGGGCCTCCAAGAGACCCAGTACTTC. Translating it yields CASSMLTGGLQETQYF. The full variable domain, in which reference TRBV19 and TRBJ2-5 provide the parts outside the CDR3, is DGGITQSPKYLFRKEGQNVTLSCEQNLNHDAMYWYRQDPGQGLRLIYYSQIVNDFQKGDIAEGYSVSREKKESFPLTVTSAQKNPTAFYLCASSMLTGGLQETQYFGPGTRLLVL.

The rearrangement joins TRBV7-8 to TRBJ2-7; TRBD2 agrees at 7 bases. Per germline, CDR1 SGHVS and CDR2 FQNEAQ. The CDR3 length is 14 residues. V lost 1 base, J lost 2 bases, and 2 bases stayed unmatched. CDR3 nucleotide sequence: TGTGCCAGCAGCTTAGGGGCGGGAGCCTACGAGCAGTACTTC. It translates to CASSLGAGAYEQYF.

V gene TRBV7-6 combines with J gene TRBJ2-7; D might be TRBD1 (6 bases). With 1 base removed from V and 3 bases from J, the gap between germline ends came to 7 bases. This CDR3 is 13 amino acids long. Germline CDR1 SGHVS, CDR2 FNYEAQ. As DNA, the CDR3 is TGTGCCAGCAGCTTAGAGACAGGCTACGAGCAGTACTTC. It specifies CASSLETGYEQYF.

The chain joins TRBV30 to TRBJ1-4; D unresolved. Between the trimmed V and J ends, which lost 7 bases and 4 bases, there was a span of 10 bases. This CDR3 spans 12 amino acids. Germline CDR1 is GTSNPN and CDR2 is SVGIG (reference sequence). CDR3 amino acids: CALDDYNEKLFF. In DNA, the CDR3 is TGTGCCTTGGACGACTATAATGAAAAACTGTTTTTT.

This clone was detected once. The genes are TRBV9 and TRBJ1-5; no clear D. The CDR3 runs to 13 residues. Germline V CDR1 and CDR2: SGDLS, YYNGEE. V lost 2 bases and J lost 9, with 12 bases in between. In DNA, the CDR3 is TGTGCCAGCAGCGTTCGACCTGGGCCGCCCCAGCATTTT. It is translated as CASSVRPGPPQHF.

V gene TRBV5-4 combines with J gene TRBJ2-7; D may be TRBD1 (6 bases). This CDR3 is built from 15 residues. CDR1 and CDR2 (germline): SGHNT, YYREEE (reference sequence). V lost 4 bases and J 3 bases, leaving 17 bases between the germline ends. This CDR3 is CASSGRGRVLYEQYF. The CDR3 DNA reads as TGTGCCAGCAGCGGCAGGGGCCGCGTCCTCTACGAGCAGTACTTC.

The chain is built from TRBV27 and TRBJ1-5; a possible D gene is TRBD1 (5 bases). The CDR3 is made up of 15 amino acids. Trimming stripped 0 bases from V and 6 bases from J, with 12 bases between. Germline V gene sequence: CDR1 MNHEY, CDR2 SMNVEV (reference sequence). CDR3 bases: TGTGCCAGCAGTTTATCGGAGGGCGGGGGTCAGCCCCAGCATTTT. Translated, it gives CASSLSEGGGQPQHF.

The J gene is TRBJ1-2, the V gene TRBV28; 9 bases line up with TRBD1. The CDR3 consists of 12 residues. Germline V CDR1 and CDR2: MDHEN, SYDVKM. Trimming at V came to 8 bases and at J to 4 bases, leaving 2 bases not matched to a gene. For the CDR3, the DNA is TGTGCCAGCCGGACAGGGGCCTATGGCTACACCTTC. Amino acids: CASRTGAYGYTF.

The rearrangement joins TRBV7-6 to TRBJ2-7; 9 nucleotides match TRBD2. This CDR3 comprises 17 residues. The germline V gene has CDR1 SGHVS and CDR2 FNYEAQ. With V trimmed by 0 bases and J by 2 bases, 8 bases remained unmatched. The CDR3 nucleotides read TGTGCCAGCAGCTTAGCTGGGATAGCGGGAGATACCTACGAGCAGTACTTC. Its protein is CASSLAGIAGDTYEQYF.

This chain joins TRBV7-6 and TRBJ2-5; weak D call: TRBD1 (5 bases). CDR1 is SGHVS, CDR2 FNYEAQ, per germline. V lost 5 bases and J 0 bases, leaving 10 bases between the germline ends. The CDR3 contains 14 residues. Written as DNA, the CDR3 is TGTGCCAGCAGCCCCAGGGTCAACCAAGAGACCCAGTACTTC. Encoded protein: CASSPRVNQETQYF.

CDR3 coding DNA: TGTGCCAGCAGCTTAACTATAGCGGGAGGGGGCGAGCAGTACTTC. Its translation is CASSLTIAGGGEQYF. V gene TRBV7-6 combines with J gene TRBJ2-7; TRBD2 matches at 11 bases. The junction had 6 bases not matched to a gene; V was cut back by 2 bases and J by 6 bases. CDR3 length equals 15 residues. The germline CDR1 and CDR2 sequences are SGHVS and FNYEAQ. Combining the CDR3 with reference TRBV7-6 and TRBJ2-7 gives the whole variable domain GAGVSQSPRYKVTKRGQDVALRCDPISGHVSLYWYRQALGQGPEFLTYFNYEAQQDKSGLPNDRFSAERPEGSISTLTIQRTEQRDSAMYRCASSLTIAGGGEQYFGPGTRLTVT.

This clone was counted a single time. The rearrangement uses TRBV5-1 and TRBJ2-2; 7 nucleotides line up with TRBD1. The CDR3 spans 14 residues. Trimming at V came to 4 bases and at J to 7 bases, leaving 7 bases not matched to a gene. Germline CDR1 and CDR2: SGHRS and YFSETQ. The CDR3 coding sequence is TGCGCCAGCAGCGACCGACAGGGTCTCGGGGAGCTGTTTTTT. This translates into CASSDRQGLGELFF.

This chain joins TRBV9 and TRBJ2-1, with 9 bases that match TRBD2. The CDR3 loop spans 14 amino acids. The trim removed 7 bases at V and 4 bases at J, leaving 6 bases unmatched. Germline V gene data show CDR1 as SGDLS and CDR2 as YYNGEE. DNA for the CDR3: TGTGCCAGCTGTCCTAGCGGGGCGTACAATGAGCAGTTCTTC. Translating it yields CASCPSGAYNEQFF. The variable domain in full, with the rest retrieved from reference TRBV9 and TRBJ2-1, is DSGVTQTPKHLITATGQRVTLRCSPRSGDLSVYWYQQSLDQGLQFLIQYYNGEERAKGNILERFSAQQFPDLHSELNLSSLELGDSALYFCASCPSGAYNEQFFGPGTRLTVL.

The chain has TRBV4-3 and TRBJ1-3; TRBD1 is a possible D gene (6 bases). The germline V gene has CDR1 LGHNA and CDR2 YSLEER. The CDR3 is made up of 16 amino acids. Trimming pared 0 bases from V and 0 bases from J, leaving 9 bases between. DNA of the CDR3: TGCGCCAGCAGCCAAGATTACAGGGACTCTGGAAACACCATATATTTT. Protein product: CASSQDYRDSGNTIYF.

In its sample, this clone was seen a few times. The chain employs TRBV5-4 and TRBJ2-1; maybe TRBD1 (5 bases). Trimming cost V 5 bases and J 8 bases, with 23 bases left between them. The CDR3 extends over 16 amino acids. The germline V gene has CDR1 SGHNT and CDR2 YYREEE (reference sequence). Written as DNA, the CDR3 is TGTGCCAGCAGTTCAGGGTTATCAGCCCCCCGGGATGAGCAGTTCTTC. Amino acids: CASSSGLSAPRDEQFF.

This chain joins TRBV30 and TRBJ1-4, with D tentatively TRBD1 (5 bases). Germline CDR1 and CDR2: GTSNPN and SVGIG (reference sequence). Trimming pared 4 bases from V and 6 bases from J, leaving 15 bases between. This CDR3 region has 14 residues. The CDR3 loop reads CAWTDSPGYEKLFF. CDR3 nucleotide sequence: TGTGCCTGGACCGACAGCCCAGGGTATGAAAAACTGTTTTTT.

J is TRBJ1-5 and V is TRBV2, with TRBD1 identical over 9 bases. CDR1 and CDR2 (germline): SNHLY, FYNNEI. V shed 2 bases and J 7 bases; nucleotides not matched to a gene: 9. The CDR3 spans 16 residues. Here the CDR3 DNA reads TGTGCCAGCAGTGAATGGGATACAGGGGGCCAACAGCCCCAGCATTTT. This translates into CASSEWDTGGQQPQHF.

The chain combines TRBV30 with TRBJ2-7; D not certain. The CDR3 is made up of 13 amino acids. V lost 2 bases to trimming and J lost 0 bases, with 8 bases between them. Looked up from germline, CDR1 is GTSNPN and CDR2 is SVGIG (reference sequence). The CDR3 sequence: CAWSKLSSYEQYF. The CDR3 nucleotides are TGTGCCTGGAGTAAGCTGAGCTCCTACGAGCAGTACTTC.

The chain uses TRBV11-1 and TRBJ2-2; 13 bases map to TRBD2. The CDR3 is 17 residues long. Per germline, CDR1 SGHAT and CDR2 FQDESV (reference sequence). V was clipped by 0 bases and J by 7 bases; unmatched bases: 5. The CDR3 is CASSLAGLAGEIGELFF. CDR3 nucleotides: TGTGCCAGCAGCTTAGCAGGACTAGCGGGAGAAATCGGGGAGCTGTTTTTT.

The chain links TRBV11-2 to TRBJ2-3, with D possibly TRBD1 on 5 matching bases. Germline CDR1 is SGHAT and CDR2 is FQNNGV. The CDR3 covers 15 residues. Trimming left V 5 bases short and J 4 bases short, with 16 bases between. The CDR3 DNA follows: TGTGCCAGCAGCCCCCTAGGTGGGGCCGCAGATACGCAGTATTTT. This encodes CASSPLGGAADTQYF.